Sequencing of this T cell receptor (beta chain) was carried out in a study of cytomegalovirus exposure and HLA in healthy donors. Study conclusions and caveats: As a later analysis showed, a missense DCLRE1C variant was linked to trimming of TCR beta V- and J-genes. Common viral pathogens were later found to be apparently linked to several of the most significant clusters.

In the PCR, 60 Vbeta and 13 Jbeta primers were used. Clones were read by immunoSEQ multiplex PCR, and TCRdb kept only the in-frame ones, dropping some. The repertoire has more than 150,000 clones, approximately 84% of them found once; the top ten carry roughly 2.4%. Comment on this clone: As yet, its antigen is unknown. Within the sample, other DNA sequences also encode this same CDR3.

Germline CDR1 reads LGHNA; CDR2 reads YNFKEQ. J lost 1 base, V lost 3 bases, and 10 bases had no gene match. The CDR3 spans 17 residues. The sequencing sample was made of PBMCs. The chain combines TRBV4-2 with TRBJ1-1; 8 nucleotides line up with TRBD1. This clonotype originated in a woman under 30 in good health and CMV-seronegative. The CDR3 reads CASSQTTTGGTNTEAFF. Written as DNA, the CDR3 is TGTGCCAGCAGCCAGACCACCACAGGGGGGACGAACACTGAAGCTTTCTTT.